This TCR beta chain originates from a study of T-cell memory formation after mild COVID-19. The TCR alpha and TCR beta cDNA libraries, bearing sample barcodes and UMIs, were generated by 5'RACE using constant-segment primers. TCRdb reanalysed the 5' RACE reads using MiXCR and keeps one entry per CDR3 protein. This table has roughly 200,000 distinct CDR3 sequences, around 16% appearing once. This CDR3 contains 14 residues. Deletions cut 6 bases from V and 1 base from J, with 9 bases between. The germline gives CDR1 KGHDR, CDR2 SFDVKD. Study results and caveats: Clones which contracted sat mainly in CM and EM if CD4+, and in EMRA if CD8+. Pre-infection memory contained some responding clones, which suggested that cross-reactive memory had joined.

This clonotype was counted only a few times. Its antigen remains unknown. V usage is TRBV24-1 and J usage is TRBJ2-1, with D possibly TRBD1 on 5 matching bases. Material for sequencing was PBMCs or a T cell subset sorted from them (not recorded which). The sequence derives from an adult woman who had mild COVID-19 (a few samples of this study predate the infection). Cell type and time point are not known. CDR3 protein: CATSWGSSYNEQFF. The CDR3 DNA sequence: TGTGCCACCAGTTGGGGCTCGTCCTACAATGAGCAGTTCTTC.